The rows below give T cell receptor beta chains drawn from one sample of a study of post-analysis software for immune sequencing data. TCRdb used MiXCR to reprocess the PCR reads, holding one entry per CDR3 protein. This repertoire shows roughly 620,000 distinct CDR3 sequences, roughly 46% found once; its top ten account for about 1.8%. The sample was blood. These receptors were taken from a girl under 18 with multiple sclerosis. The CDR3 runs from the conserved cysteine through the conserved F or W. Each record gives: CDR3 DNA, CDR3 protein, V gene, clone size, J gene, D gene. A D gene is named only where the DNA matches it firmly. Expanded clones are given a class, and other clones once, few, many or no size at all.

TGTGCCAGCAGAAGACAGGGAAATCCTAACTATGGCTACACCTTC	CASRRQGNPNYGYTF	TRBV12-3/TRBV12-4	few	TRBJ1-2	TRBD1
TGTGCCACCAGTGATTCCGGGGGGGAAGCCTACAATGAGCAGTTCTTC	CATSDSGGEAYNEQFF	TRBV24-1	.	TRBJ2-1	TRBD2
TGTGCCAGCAGCATGGGACTAGCGGGATTTTACGAGCAGTACTTC	CASSMGLAGFYEQYF	TRBV12-3/TRBV12-4	.	TRBJ2-7	TRBD2
TGTGCCAGCAGCGTAGACGGGGCCAAAAACATTCAGTACTTC	CASSVDGAKNIQYF	TRBV9	.	TRBJ2-4	.
TGTGCCAGCAGTGAAGACAGGGCGACTAGCACAGATACGCAGTATTTT	CASSEDRATSTDTQYF	TRBV2	.	TRBJ2-3	.
TGTGCCATCAGTGGAAGCGGGAGGGACGAGCAGTTCTTC	CAISGSGRDEQFF	TRBV10-3	few	TRBJ2-1	TRBD2
TGTGCCAGCAGTTTCGGGCAAACCTACGAGCAGTTCTTC	CASSFGQTYEQFF	TRBV12-3/TRBV12-4	.	TRBJ2-1	.
TGTGCCAGCAGCTTGGACAGGCCTGGCACAGATACGCAGTATTTT	CASSLDRPGTDTQYF	TRBV7-8	.	TRBJ2-3	TRBD1
TGCGCCAGCAGCCGGACTAGCGGAGTTTACAATGAGCAGTTCTTC	CASSRTSGVYNEQFF	TRBV4-1	.	TRBJ2-1	TRBD2
TGTGCCAGCAGCGAACAGACAGGGAACTCCTACGAGCAGTACTTC	CASSEQTGNSYEQYF	TRBV2	.	TRBJ2-7	TRBD1
TGTGCCATCAGTTCGACAGAATTTAATCAGCCCCAGCATTTT	CAISSTEFNQPQHF	TRBV10-3	.	TRBJ1-5	.
TGTGCCAGCAGCTTACCGGCCCGAGGATCCGAGCAGTACTTC	CASSLPARGSEQYF	TRBV7-9	few	TRBJ2-7	.
TGTGCCATCAACGAGCAGGGCTACTCCTACAATGAGCAGTTCTTC	CAINEQGYSYNEQFF	TRBV10-3	.	TRBJ2-1	.
TGCAGTGCTAGAGACCTAGCGGGATTCGTCGACAATGAGCAGTTCTTC	CSARDLAGFVDNEQFF	TRBV20-1	.	TRBJ2-1	TRBD2
TGCGCCAGCAGTCTTTCTGGGGGGGGGGCTAGCACAGATACGCAGTATTTT	CASSLSGGGASTDTQYF	TRBV10-2	few	TRBJ2-3	.
TGTGCCAGCAGGCCTAAGGGGGTTAGGAATTCACCCCTCCACTTT	CASRPKGVRNSPLHF	TRBV7-2	.	TRBJ1-6	.
TGTGCCAGCAGCCAAGAAGGCACAGATACGCAGTATTTT	CASSQEGTDTQYF	TRBV3-1	once	TRBJ2-3	.
TGTGCCAGCCACTACCAGGCGGGAGGAGGCAATGAGCAGTTCTTC	CASHYQAGGGNEQFF	TRBV12-3/TRBV12-4	.	TRBJ2-1	TRBD2
TGTGCCAGCGCACTAGCGGGGGGCTATGAGCAGTTCTTC	CASALAGGYEQFF	TRBV27	.	TRBJ2-1	TRBD2
TGTGCCAGCAGCGGGACTAGCTTTGTAGCGAATGAGCAGTTCTTC	CASSGTSFVANEQFF	TRBV9	.	TRBJ2-1	TRBD2
TGCGCCAGCAGCTTGGGAGGGAGTTTGGAATACGAGCAGTACTTC	CASSLGGSLEYEQYF	TRBV5-1	few	TRBJ2-7	.
TGTGCCAGCAGCTTGCCTATTGGGGGGGCCTACGAGCAGTACTTC	CASSLPIGGAYEQYF	TRBV7-2	few	TRBJ2-7	TRBD2
TGCGCCAGCAGCCAAGATAAACTAGGGAGCTCCTACAATGAGCAGTTCTTC	CASSQDKLGSSYNEQFF	TRBV4-1	.	TRBJ2-1	.
TGTGCCATCAGTGAGCTGGGGGGCTATGGCTACACCTTC	CAISELGGYGYTF	TRBV10-3	few	TRBJ1-2	.
TGTGCCAGCAGTTCAGCTGGGAAAAACATTCAGTACTTC	CASSSAGKNIQYF	TRBV6-5	.	TRBJ2-4	.
TGTGCCGGTGGGAGCACAGATACGCAGTATTTT	CAGGSTDTQYF	TRBV7-9	.	TRBJ2-3	.
TGTGCCAGCAGCCCAGGACAGGGGGGAAATGAAAAACTGTTTTTT	CASSPGQGGNEKLFF	TRBV7-6	.	TRBJ1-4	TRBD1
TGTGCCAGCAGCACCCGGACAGGGATTAACTATGGCTACACCTTC	CASSTRTGINYGYTF	TRBV11-3	.	TRBJ1-2	TRBD1
TGTGCCATCAGTTCATTAGCGGGGAGCTCCTACAATGAGCAGTTCTTC	CAISSLAGSSYNEQFF	TRBV10-3	.	TRBJ2-1	TRBD2
TGTGCCAGCAGTTATAACAGGGGGAGGGAGACCCAGTACTTC	CASSYNRGRETQYF	TRBV12-3/TRBV12-4	.	TRBJ2-5	TRBD1
TGTGCCAGCAGTGAAGCCAGGGCGGCTGAGCAGTTCTTC	CASSEARAAEQFF	TRBV2	.	TRBJ2-1	.
TGTGCCAGCAGCGGCTCGGCCGGGCCCCAGCATTTT	CASSGSAGPQHF	TRBV7-9	.	TRBJ1-5	.
TGTGCCAGCAGTTTCCTGGCGGGACCTTGTGCTGAGCAGTTCTTC	CASSFLAGPCAEQFF	TRBV12-3/TRBV12-4	.	TRBJ2-1	.
TGTGCCAGCAGTGAATGGGGACTAGCGGGAGCCTACGAGCAGTACTTC	CASSEWGLAGAYEQYF	TRBV6-1	.	TRBJ2-7	TRBD2
TGCGCCAGCAGCTTGGCCTTGACTAGCGTACAAGAGACCCAGTACTTC	CASSLALTSVQETQYF	TRBV5-1	.	TRBJ2-5	TRBD2
TGTGCCAGCAGAATAGCGGGAGGGCCCTACAATGAGCAGTTCTTC	CASRIAGGPYNEQFF	TRBV12-3/TRBV12-4	.	TRBJ2-1	TRBD2
TGCGCCAGCAGCCCCCTAGGCCGGGGCGCGGCCTACGAGCAGTACTTC	CASSPLGRGAAYEQYF	TRBV5-1	.	TRBJ2-7	.
TGCAGCGTTGAACGGTTCTCTGGGGCCAACGTCCTGACTTTC	CSVERFSGANVLTF	TRBV29-1	few	TRBJ2-6	.
TGCGCCAGCAGCCAAGATCGCTACTACACCGGGGAGCTGTTTTTT	CASSQDRYYTGELFF	TRBV4-1	.	TRBJ2-2	.
TGTGCCATCACCTCCGGGACTAGCGGGAGATACGAGCAGTACTTC	CAITSGTSGRYEQYF	TRBV10-3	.	TRBJ2-7	TRBD2
TGTGCCAGCAGGGGTCGGTTTAGGACAGATACGCAGTATTTT	CASRGRFRTDTQYF	TRBV6-5	.	TRBJ2-3	.
TGTGCCAGCAGCTTAGTGACAGGGGGGTACTATGGCTACACCTTC	CASSLVTGGYYGYTF	TRBV7-2	.	TRBJ1-2	TRBD1